The source of this T cell receptor beta chain is a study of glioma-infiltrating T cells after dendritic cell vaccination. Profiled with immunoSEQ multiplex PCR; TCRdb holds only in-frame clones, not every one. The table has tens of thousands of clones, roughly 83% seen once. Study conclusions and caveats: Complete blood and tumor specimen sets were limited to few patients.

A word on this clone: What it recognizes is unknown.

Time point meaning: after dendritic cell vaccination, including at tumor progression/relapse. All glioblastoma patients lacked an isocitrate dehydrogenase mutation. CDR1 is SGHRS, CDR2 YFSETQ, per germline. The CDR3 is made up of 17 amino acids. Trimming took 3 bases from V and 5 from J; bases not matched to a gene: 16. This chain joins TRBV5-1 and TRBJ1-1; the match to TRBD1 covers 7 bases. The sequence came from a human donor with glioblastoma. Here the sequenced sample was blood, taken after dendritic cell vaccination. CDR3 loop: CASSSQQDRDSKTEAFF. The CDR3 DNA follows: TGCGCCAGCAGCTCCCAGCAGGATCGGGACAGCAAAACTGAAGCTTTCTTT.